Reported below is one T cell receptor (beta chain). Seattle enrolled patients during active infection and tracked them longitudinally. These data belong to a study of blood T cell repertoires in COVID-19. Study-wide background: PBMCs, B-cell-depleted T cells, or T cells were the source of the cDNA or gDNA that made up the material.

Original processing notes: Estimation of nucleated cell counts relied on the amplification of reference gene primers. Some clones are missing from TCRdb's copy, which holds only in-frame ones; the method was immunoSEQ multiplex PCR. The DNA was the basis for D and trimming; V, J and clone size are from that table. The sample has roughly 340,000 clones, roughly nine tenths seen once. This CDR3 has 15 residues. Germline CDR1 reads LNHDA; CDR2 reads SQIVND (reference sequence). The germline V and J ends were trimmed by 4 bases and 4 bases, with 13 bases remaining between them. J is TRBJ1-4 and V is TRBV19; D unclear. Input material: peripheral blood. This sequence originates from a woman aged 25-40 years with COVID-19, enrolled during active disease. The CDR3 sequence is CASSRTTAGNEKLFF. The DNA of the CDR3 is TGTGCCAGTAGTAGGACCACAGCGGGTAATGAAAAACTGTTTTTT.